This TCR beta chain was sequenced during a study of sequential checkpoint blockade in melanoma. Study-wide context: First-line arms were nivolumab then ipilimumab, or the reverse, randomized 1:1. Study-level points and caveats: About 30 times likelier clinical benefit followed increased tumor T-cell fraction and clonality.

This clone was picked up a small number of times. Its specificity is unknown. Libraries were prepared by immunoSEQ multiplex PCR; TCRdb keeps only in-frame clonotypes and omits some of them. The data hold about 13,000 clones, with approximately 22% observed a single time. Treatment in this sample: randomized to nivolumab then ipilimumab (arm A) or the reverse (arm B). Patients had received no earlier DNA-damaging chemotherapy. Per germline, CDR1 MNHGY and CDR2 SAAAGT. After removal of 6 bases from V and 10 bases from J, the junction contained 4 bases not matched to a gene. The CDR3 length is 12 residues.

This clonotype originated in a human donor with melanoma. The sequencing here drew on tumor tissue (inferred from file names), taken from a patient given nivolumab and ipilimumab in sequence. V is TRBV6-8 and J is TRBJ2-1; TRBD2 agrees at 9 bases. The CDR3 spells CASRLAGDEQFF. DNA for the CDR3: TGTGCCAGCAGATTAGCGGGAGACGAGCAGTTCTTC.